One and the same sample provided the 22 T cell receptor beta chains below, sequenced in a study of T cell responses to AZD1222 COVID-19 vaccine. Assay: immunoSEQ multiplex PCR; the TCRdb copy retains only in-frame clones and omits some. The sample carries some 52,000 clones, roughly 87% recorded once. The sequences come from peripheral blood, collected 28 days after the second AZD1222 dose. The receptor source for this set is an adult who received the AZD1222 COVID-19 vaccine.

The rearrangement uses TRBV5-6 and TRBJ2-7; possible D gene TRBD2, 5 bases. Germline V gives CDR1 SGHDT, CDR2 YYEEEE. The CDR3 consists of 14 residues. V lost 2 bases to trimming and J lost 3 bases, with 12 bases between them. Written as DNA, the CDR3 is TGTGCCAGCAGCTTCGAGGGAGTCAGCTACGAGCAGTACTTC. Its protein product is CASSFEGVSYEQYF.

The chain joins TRBV5-1 to TRBJ1-4; D gene uncertain. Per the germline V gene, CDR1 is SGHRS and CDR2 is YFSETQ. V was cut by 2 bases and J by 6 bases, with 8 bases left in between. The CDR3 covers 13 residues. CDR3 sequence (DNA): TGCGCCAGCAGCTTTACAGTCGATGAAAAACTGTTTTTT. Translated: CASSFTVDEKLFF.

This chain uses TRBV2 with TRBJ2-3, with 8 bases identical to TRBD1. After removal of 4 bases from V and 1 base from J, the junction contained 4 bases not matched to a gene. The CDR3 loop spans 15 amino acids. The germline gives CDR1 SNHLY, CDR2 FYNNEI. The CDR3 here is CASSVDRARTDTQYF. The CDR3 DNA reads as TGTGCCAGCAGTGTGGACAGGGCCCGCACAGATACGCAGTATTTT.

The chain uses TRBV24-1 and TRBJ2-2; D uncertain. Trimming stripped 3 bases from V and 1 base from J, with 8 bases between. This CDR3 contains 15 residues. Germline CDR1 reads KGHDR; CDR2 reads SFDVKD. CDR3 region: CATSDTRQNTGELFF. The CDR3 nucleotides are TGTGCCACCAGTGATACGAGGCAGAACACCGGGGAGCTGTTTTTT.

This clone is a singleton in its sample. The chain couples TRBV11-3 to TRBJ2-3; 10 positions match TRBD2. CDR1 and CDR2 (germline): SGHNT, YENEEA. V was pared by 2 bases and J by 2 bases, with 1 base of the junction left unmatched. The CDR3 is 15 amino acids. The CDR3 reads CASSLTSGTTDTQYF. In DNA, the CDR3 is TGTGCCAGCAGCTTAACTAGCGGGACCACAGATACGCAGTATTTT.

The chain combines TRBV5-6 with TRBJ2-7; D may be TRBD1 (6 bases). Trimming removed 0 bases at V and 2 bases at J, with 15 bases between. CDR1 and CDR2 from the germline V gene are SGHDT and YYEEEE. The CDR3 totals 16 residues. DNA of the CDR3: TGTGCCAGCAGCTTGGTTTCCGACAGGTTCGCCTACGAGCAGTACTTC. It translates to CASSLVSDRFAYEQYF.

The rearrangement joins TRBV29-1 to TRBJ2-6; D may be TRBD1 or TRBD2 (8 bases each). Trimming left V 5 bases short and J 0 bases short, with 17 bases between. Germline values: CDR1 SQVTM, CDR2 ANQGSEA. The CDR3 is 17 amino acids. The CDR3 DNA reads TGCAGCGTTCCTGACAGGGGACTAGGCTCTGGGGCCAACGTCCTGACTTTC. Protein product: CSVPDRGLGSGANVLTF.

The chain carries TRBV10-3 and TRBJ2-1, with TRBD2 as a possible D gene (6 bases). The V gene lost 3 bases and the J gene lost 0 bases, with 12 bases spanning the gap. The CDR3 spans 16 residues. Germline CDR1 ENHRY, CDR2 SYGVKD. The CDR3 nucleotides are TGTGCCATCAGTGAAAGAATTAGCGGCTCCTACAATGAGCAGTTCTTC. Encoded protein: CAISERISGSYNEQFF.

The chain links TRBV15 to TRBJ1-4; no clear D. V shed 5 bases and J shed 6 bases, with 10 bases lying between them. CDR3 length equals 13 residues. Per the germline V gene, CDR1 is LNHNV and CDR2 is YYDKDF (reference sequence). The CDR3, as DNA: TGTGCCACCAGCCCCCAACCAGATGAAAAACTGTTTTTT. Its translation is CATSPQPDEKLFF.

The CDR3 DNA follows: TGTGCCAGCAGTGTCGCCAGCTATGGCTACACCTTC. Amino acid sequence: CASSVASYGYTF. J is TRBJ1-2 and V is TRBV11-2; D uncertain. Germline CDR1 and CDR2: SGHAT and FQNNGV. CDR3 length equals 12 residues. Trimming left V 6 bases short and J 4 bases short, with 9 bases between.

This sequence joins TRBV19 and TRBJ2-5; possibly TRBD2 for D (6 bases). The CDR3 length is 14 residues. The V end lost 5 bases, the J end lost 2 bases, and 12 bases lay between the germline ends. The germline V gene encodes CDR1 LNHDA and CDR2 SQIVND (reference sequence). The DNA for the CDR3 is TGTGCCAGTAGTGCGGGACCGCAACAAGAGACCCAGTACTTC. Its translation is CASSAGPQQETQYF. Together with reference TRBV19 and TRBJ2-5, the CDR3 gives the full variable domain: DGGITQSPKYLFRKEGQNVTLSCEQNLNHDAMYWYRQDPGQGLRLIYYSQIVNDFQKGDIAEGYSVSREKKESFPLTVTSAQKNPTAFYLCASSAGPQQETQYFGPGTRLLVL.

This chain joins TRBV19 and TRBJ1-1; 10 positions match TRBD1. The length of the CDR3 is 14 residues. The V gene's germline CDR1 is LNHDA and CDR2 SQIVND (reference sequence). V shed 7 bases, J shed 4 bases, and the junction held 6 bases outside the gene matches. CDR3 DNA: TGTGCCAGTACTGTGACAGGGGGCATCACTGAAGCTTTCTTT. This codes for CASTVTGGITEAFF.

The genes are TRBV11-1 and TRBJ1-6, with 11 bases matching TRBD1. This CDR3 spans 19 amino acids. Trimming at V came to 0 bases and at J to 8 bases, leaving 12 bases not matched to a gene. CDR1 and CDR2 (germline): SGHAT, FQDESV (reference sequence). CDR3 sequence (DNA): TGTGCCAGCAGCTTAGCGAAGACTACGGGACAGGGGGTTTATTCACCCCTCCACTTT. Translation: CASSLAKTTGQGVYSPLHF.

This clone appeared a single time. The chain recombines TRBV6-2 or TRBV6-3 with TRBJ2-1; 9 nucleotides match TRBD2. Germline V gene data show CDR1 as MNHEY and CDR2 as SVGEGT. The CDR3 spans 17 residues. The V and J ends lost 4 bases and 0 bases, in that order; junction bases with no gene match: 7. CDR3 amino acids: CASSSRLAASSYNEQFF. CDR3 sequence (DNA): TGTGCCAGCAGTTCCAGACTAGCGGCAAGCTCCTACAATGAGCAGTTCTTC.

The V and J genes are TRBV5-6 and TRBJ2-2, with TRBD1 matching 8 bases. CDR1 and CDR2 from the germline V gene are SGHDT and YYEEEE. J was trimmed by 6 bases and V by 2 bases; bases with no gene match: 6. This CDR3 has 15 residues. The DNA for the CDR3 is TGTGCCAGCAGCTTCGGACAGGGCCTTTCCGGGGAGCTGTTTTTT. Translating it yields CASSFGQGLSGELFF.

The chain uses TRBV3-1 (or the pseudogene TRBV3-2) and TRBJ2-3; D call uncertain. Germline V gene lookup returns CDR1 LGHDT and CDR2 YNNKEL (reference sequence). V gave up 1 base and J gave up 1 base, with 12 bases separating them. This CDR3 region has 16 residues. CDR3 nucleotide sequence: TGTGCCAGCAGCCAAGTACCCGGTTCGGGCACAGATACGCAGTATTTT. Protein sequence: CASSQVPGSGTDTQYF.

V and J are TRBV6-6 and TRBJ1-1; possibly TRBD1 for D (5 bases). The CDR3 is 14 residues long. Germline assignment: CDR1 MNHNY and CDR2 SVGAGI (reference sequence). Trimming removed 2 bases at V and 5 bases at J, with 12 bases between. Here the CDR3 reads CASSYPAAGTEAFF. DNA of the CDR3: TGTGCCAGCAGTTACCCGGCGGCAGGGACTGAAGCTTTCTTT.

The gene calls are TRBV11-3 and TRBJ2-5; TRBD1 aligns across 7 bases. The ends lost 5 bases at V and 5 bases at J; junction bases unmatched: 11. Germline-derived CDR1 and CDR2 are SGHNT and YENEEA. This CDR3 is 15 amino acids long. In nucleotides, the CDR3 is TGTGCCAGCAGCACCCACCGGGACAGTGTTGAGACCCAGTACTTC. Translated: CASSTHRDSVETQYF.

V gene TRBV7-3 combines with J gene TRBJ2-2; 7 nucleotides align to TRBD2. Germline CDR1 SGHTA, CDR2 FQGTGA. The CDR3 sequence is 17 residues long. J gave up 4 bases and V 3 bases, and 11 bases lay outside the gene matches. CDR3 residues: CASSLGPGGRVTGELFF. The CDR3 region has the DNA TGTGCCAGCAGCTTGGGACCGGGAGGACGAGTCACCGGGGAGCTGTTTTTT.

This rearrangement joins TRBV28 to TRBJ1-5; 8 nucleotides agree with TRBD1. This CDR3 is built from 15 residues. From germline, CDR1 is MDHEN and CDR2 SYDVKM. V gave up 3 bases and J gave up 2 bases; unmatched junction bases: 3. Here the CDR3 reads CASSLTGAGNQPQHF. For the CDR3, the DNA is TGTGCCAGCAGTTTGACAGGGGCGGGCAATCAGCCCCAGCATTTT.

The CDR3 DNA is TGTGCCAGCCTCGGATCCCTTGGTGAAAAACTGTTTTTT. Amino acids: CASLGSLGEKLFF. V is TRBV28 and J is TRBJ1-4; no reliable D call. V was trimmed by 8 bases and J by 7 bases, leaving 14 bases between them. This CDR3 region has 13 residues. Germline V lookup: CDR1 MDHEN, CDR2 SYDVKM.

J is TRBJ1-2 and V is TRBV3-1 (or the pseudogene TRBV3-2), with a possible D match to TRBD1 (5 bases). The germline CDR1 and CDR2 sequences are LGHDT and YNNKEL (reference sequence). CDR3 length: 13 amino acids. Trimming took 6 bases from V and 4 from J, leaving 12 bases between them. The CDR3 loop reads CASSEGRGYGYTF. CDR3 sequence (DNA): TGTGCCAGCAGTGAGGGGCGTGGCTATGGCTACACCTTC.